A single sample is the source of the 5 T cell receptor beta chains below, sequenced in a study of cytomegalovirus exposure and HLA in healthy donors (dated 2017 in TCRdb). Libraries were prepared through the immunoSEQ multiplex PCR assay. The multiplex PCR relied on a mix of 60 forward primers for TCR Vbeta segments and 13 reverse primers for TCR Jbeta segments. TCRdb retrieved this table from immuneACCESS and kept in-frame rearrangements only. Not all clones are present; in checked studies, unresolved V genes account for under half, and no reason is known for the remainder. Here the sample has about 250,000 clones; about nine tenths occur a single time. Approximately 1.5% of the sample comes from the top ten. The sample taken for sequencing was PBMCs. Receptor source: a girl aged 2 to 9 in good health and CMV-seronegative.

V is TRBV10-3 and J is TRBJ2-1, with 15 bases that match TRBD2. CDR1 and CDR2 (germline): ENHRY, SYGVKD. The length of the CDR3 is 21 residues. The V segment lost 5 bases and the J segment 8 bases; nucleotides outside the gene matches: 22. The CDR3 DNA is TGTGCCATCAGTCCGAAAAGGTGGCGGACTAGCGGGGGGGCCGGAGATTATGAGCAGTTCTTC. The encoded protein is CAISPKRWRTSGGAGDYEQFF.

The genes are TRBV27 and TRBJ2-5; TRBD2 matches at 9 bases. V was clipped by 3 bases and J by 3 bases; unmatched bases: 5. The germline V gene encodes CDR1 MNHEY and CDR2 SMNVEV (reference sequence). The CDR3 has 15 residues. The CDR3 DNA reads as TGTGCCAGCAGTTTGACGGGACTAGCCGAAGAGACCCAGTACTTC. It encodes CASSLTGLAEETQYF.

This clone was detected only once. In the same sample, other DNA sequences code for this CDR3. V and J are TRBV28 and TRBJ1-5; 8 nucleotides align to TRBD1. CDR3 length: 13 residues. CDR1 is MDHEN, CDR2 SYDVKM, per germline. V was pared by 6 bases and J by 6 bases, with 4 bases of the junction left unmatched. The CDR3 region is CASRGQGFQPQHF. The DNA for the CDR3 is TGTGCCAGCAGAGGACAGGGTTTTCAGCCCCAGCATTTT.

This rearrangement joins TRBV6-1 to TRBJ1-4; maybe TRBD1 (5 bases). Germline-derived CDR1 and CDR2 are MNHNS and SASEGT. The CDR3 runs 16 residues. The germline V and J ends were trimmed by 2 bases and 4 bases, with 14 bases remaining between them. The CDR3 bases are TGTGCCAGCAGTGAACGGCCCCCAGGGCTTAATGAAAAACTGTTTTTT. It yields the protein CASSERPPGLNEKLFF.

The J gene is TRBJ1-2, the V gene TRBV12-2. TRBV12-2 is a recognized pseudogene. The CDR3 covers 14 residues. The CDR3 DNA follows: TGTGCAAGTCGCCGTGAGGGAGGTAACTATGGCTACACCTTC. Its protein product is CASRREGGNYGYTF.